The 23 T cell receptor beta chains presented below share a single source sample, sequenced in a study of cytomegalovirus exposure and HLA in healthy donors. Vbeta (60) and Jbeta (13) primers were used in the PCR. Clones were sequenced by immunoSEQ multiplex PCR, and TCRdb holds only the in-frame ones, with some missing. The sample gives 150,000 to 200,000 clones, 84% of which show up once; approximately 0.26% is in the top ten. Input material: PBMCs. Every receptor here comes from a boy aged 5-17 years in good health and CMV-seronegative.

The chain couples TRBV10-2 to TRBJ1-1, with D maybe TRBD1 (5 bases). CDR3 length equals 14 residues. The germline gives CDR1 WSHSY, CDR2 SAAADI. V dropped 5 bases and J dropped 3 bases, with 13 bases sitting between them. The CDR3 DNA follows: TGCGCCAGCAGTTCTGGGGGGGGGTACACTGAAGCTTTCTTT. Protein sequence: CASSSGGGYTEAFF.

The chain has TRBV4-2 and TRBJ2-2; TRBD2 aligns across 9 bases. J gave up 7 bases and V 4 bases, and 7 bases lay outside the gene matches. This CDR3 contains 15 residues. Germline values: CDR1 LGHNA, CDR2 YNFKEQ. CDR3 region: CASSPVAGADGELFF. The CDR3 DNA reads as TGTGCCAGCAGCCCTGTAGCGGGAGCGGACGGGGAGCTGTTTTTT.

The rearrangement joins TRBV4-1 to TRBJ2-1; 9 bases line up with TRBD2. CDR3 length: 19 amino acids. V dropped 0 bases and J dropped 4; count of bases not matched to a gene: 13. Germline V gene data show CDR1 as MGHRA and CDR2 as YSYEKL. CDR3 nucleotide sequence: TGCGCCAGCAGCCAAGAGCGCTTAGCTGCGGGAGGGTCGTACAATGAGCAGTTCTTC. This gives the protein CASSQERLAAGGSYNEQFF.

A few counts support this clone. This CDR3 is CASSSGWGEAFF. In DNA form, the CDR3 reads TGTGCCAGCAGCTCAGGTTGGGGGGAGGCTTTCTTT. This chain links TRBV7-9 with TRBJ1-1; D is possibly TRBD1 (5 bases). The V gene's germline CDR1 is SEHNR and CDR2 FQNEAQ (reference sequence). This CDR3 contains 12 residues. V lost 4 bases and J 11 bases, leaving 14 bases between the germline ends. The variable domain in full, with the rest retrieved from reference TRBV7-9 and TRBJ1-1, is DTGVSQNPRHKITKRGQNVTFRCDPISEHNRLYWYRQTLGQGPEFLTYFQNEAQLEKSRLLSDRFSAERPKGSFSTLEIQRTEQGDSAMYLCASSSGWGEAFFGQGTRLTVV.

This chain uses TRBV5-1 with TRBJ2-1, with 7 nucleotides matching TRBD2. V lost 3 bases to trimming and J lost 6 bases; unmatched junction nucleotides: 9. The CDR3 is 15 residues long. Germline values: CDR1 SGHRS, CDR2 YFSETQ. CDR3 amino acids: CASSSRTRWGNEQFF. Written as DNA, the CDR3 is TGCGCCAGCAGCTCCCGGACTAGGTGGGGCAATGAGCAGTTCTTC. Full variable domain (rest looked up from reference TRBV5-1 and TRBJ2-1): KAGVTQTPRYLIKTRGQQVTLSCSPISGHRSVSWYQQTPGQGLQFLFEYFSETQRNKGNFPGRFSGRQFSNSRSEMNVSTLELGDSALYLCASSSRTRWGNEQFFGPGTRLTVL.

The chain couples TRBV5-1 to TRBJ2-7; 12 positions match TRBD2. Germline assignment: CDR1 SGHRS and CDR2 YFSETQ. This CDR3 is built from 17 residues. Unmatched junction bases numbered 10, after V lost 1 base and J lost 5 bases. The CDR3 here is CASSLWLAGGPKHEQYF. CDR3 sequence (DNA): TGCGCCAGCAGCTTGTGGCTAGCGGGAGGGCCTAAGCACGAGCAGTACTTC.

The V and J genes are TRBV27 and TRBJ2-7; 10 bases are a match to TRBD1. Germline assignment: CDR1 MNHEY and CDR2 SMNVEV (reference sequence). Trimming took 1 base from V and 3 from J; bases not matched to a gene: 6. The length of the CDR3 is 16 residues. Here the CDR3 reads CASSLYTGTGVYEQYF. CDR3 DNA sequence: TGTGCCAGCAGTTTATACACCGGGACAGGGGTCTACGAGCAGTACTTC.

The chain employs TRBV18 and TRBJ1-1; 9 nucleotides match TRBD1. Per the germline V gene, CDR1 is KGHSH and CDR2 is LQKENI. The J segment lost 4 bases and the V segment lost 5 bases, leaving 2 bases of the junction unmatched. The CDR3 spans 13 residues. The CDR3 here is CASSWDRATEAFF. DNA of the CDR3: TGTGCCAGCTCATGGGACAGGGCCACTGAAGCTTTCTTT.

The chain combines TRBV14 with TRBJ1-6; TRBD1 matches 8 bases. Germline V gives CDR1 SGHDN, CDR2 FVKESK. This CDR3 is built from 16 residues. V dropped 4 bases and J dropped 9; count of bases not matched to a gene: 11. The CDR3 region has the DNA TGTGCCAGCAGCCGACAGGGGCTGGGGGGAATTTCACCCCTCCACTTT. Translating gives CASSRQGLGGISPLHF.

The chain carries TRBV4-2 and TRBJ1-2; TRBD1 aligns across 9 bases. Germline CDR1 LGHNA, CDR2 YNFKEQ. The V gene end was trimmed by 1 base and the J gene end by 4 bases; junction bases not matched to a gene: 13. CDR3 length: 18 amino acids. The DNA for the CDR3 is TGTGCCAGCAGCCAAGCCAGGGGACAGGGACATCTCTTCTATGGCTACACCTTC. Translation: CASSQARGQGHLFYGYTF.

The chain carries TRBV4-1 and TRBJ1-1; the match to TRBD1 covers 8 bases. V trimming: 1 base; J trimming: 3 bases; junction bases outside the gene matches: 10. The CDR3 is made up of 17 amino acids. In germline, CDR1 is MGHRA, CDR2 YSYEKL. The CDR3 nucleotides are TGCGCCAGCAGCCAAGCTGTCGGACAGGGTCGGGACACTGAAGCTTTCTTT. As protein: CASSQAVGQGRDTEAFF.

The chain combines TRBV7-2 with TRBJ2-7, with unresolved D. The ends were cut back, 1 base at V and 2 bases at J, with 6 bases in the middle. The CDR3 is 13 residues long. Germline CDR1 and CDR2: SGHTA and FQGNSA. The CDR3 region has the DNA TGTGCCAGCAGCTTAGTCACGGCCTACGAGCAGTACTTC. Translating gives CASSLVTAYEQYF.

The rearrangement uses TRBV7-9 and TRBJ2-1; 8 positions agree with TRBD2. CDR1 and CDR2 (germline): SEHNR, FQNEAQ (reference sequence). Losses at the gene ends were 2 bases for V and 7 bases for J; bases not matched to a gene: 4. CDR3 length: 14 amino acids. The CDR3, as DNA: TGTGCCAGCAGCTTAAAAGCGGGAGCAAATGAGCAGTTCTTC. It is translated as CASSLKAGANEQFF.

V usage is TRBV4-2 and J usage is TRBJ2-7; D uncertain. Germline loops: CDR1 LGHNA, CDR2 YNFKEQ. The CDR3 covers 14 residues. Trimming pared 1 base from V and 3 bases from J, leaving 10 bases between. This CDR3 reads CASSQGAGLYEQYF. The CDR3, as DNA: TGTGCCAGCAGCCAAGGAGCAGGCCTCTACGAGCAGTACTTC.

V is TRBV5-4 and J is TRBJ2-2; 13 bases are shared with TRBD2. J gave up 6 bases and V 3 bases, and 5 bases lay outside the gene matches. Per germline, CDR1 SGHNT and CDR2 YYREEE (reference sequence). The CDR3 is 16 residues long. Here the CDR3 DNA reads TGTGCCAGCAGCTCCCGGACTAGCGGGAGTCCCGGGGAGCTGTTTTTT. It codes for CASSSRTSGSPGELFF.

As DNA, the CDR3 is TGTGCCAGCAGCTGGGGACAGGGGACTAATGAAAAACTGTTTTTT. This sequence encodes CASSWGQGTNEKLFF. The J gene is TRBJ1-4, the V gene TRBV7-8, with 10 bases fitting TRBD1. V lost 4 bases to trimming and J lost 2 bases; unmatched junction nucleotides: 1. The CDR3 is 15 amino acids. The germline CDR1 and CDR2 sequences are SGHVS and FQNEAQ.

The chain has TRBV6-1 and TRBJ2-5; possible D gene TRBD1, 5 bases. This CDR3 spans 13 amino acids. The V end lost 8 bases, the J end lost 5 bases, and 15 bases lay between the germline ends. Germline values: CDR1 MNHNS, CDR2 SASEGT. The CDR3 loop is CASETLGVETQYF. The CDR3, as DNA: TGTGCCAGCGAGACGCTAGGGGTCGAGACCCAGTACTTC.

The CDR3: CASRPWDRAEHGYTF. CDR3 DNA sequence: TGTGCCAGTAGACCATGGGACAGGGCGGAGCATGGCTACACCTTC. V gene TRBV19 combines with J gene TRBJ1-2, with 9 positions matching TRBD1. With 6 bases clipped from V and 6 bases from J, the junction kept 11 bases outside the gene matches. Germline V gene data show CDR1 as LNHDA and CDR2 as SQIVND (reference sequence). CDR3 length: 15 residues.

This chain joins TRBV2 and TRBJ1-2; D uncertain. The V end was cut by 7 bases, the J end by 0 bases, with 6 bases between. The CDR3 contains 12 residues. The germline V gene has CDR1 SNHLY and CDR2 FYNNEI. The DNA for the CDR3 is TGTGCCAGCAAACAGCCTAACTATGGCTACACCTTC. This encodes CASKQPNYGYTF.

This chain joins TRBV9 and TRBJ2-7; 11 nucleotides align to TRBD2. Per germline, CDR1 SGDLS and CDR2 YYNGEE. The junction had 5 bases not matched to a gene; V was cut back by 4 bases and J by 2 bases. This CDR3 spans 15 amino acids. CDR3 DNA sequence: TGTGCCAGCAGCCCCGGGACTAGCGGAGCCTACGAGCAGTACTTC. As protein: CASSPGTSGAYEQYF.

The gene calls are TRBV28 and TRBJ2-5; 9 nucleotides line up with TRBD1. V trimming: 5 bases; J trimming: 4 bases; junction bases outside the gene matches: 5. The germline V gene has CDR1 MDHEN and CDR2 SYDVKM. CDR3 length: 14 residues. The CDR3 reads CASSITGGLETQYF. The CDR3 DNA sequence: TGTGCCAGCAGTATTACAGGGGGCCTAGAGACCCAGTACTTC.

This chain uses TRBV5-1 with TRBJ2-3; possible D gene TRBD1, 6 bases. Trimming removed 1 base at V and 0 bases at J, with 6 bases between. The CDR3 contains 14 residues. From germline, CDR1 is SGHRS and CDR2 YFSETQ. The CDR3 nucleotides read TGCGCCAGCAGCTTGACAGGGAGCACAGATACGCAGTATTTT. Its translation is CASSLTGSTDTQYF.

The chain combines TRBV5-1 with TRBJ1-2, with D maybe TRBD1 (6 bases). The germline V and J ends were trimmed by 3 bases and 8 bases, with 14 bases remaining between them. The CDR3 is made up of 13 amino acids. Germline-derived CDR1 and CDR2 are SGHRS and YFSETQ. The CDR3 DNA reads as TGCGCCAGCAGCTCCAGGGGCGCGGAGGGCTACACCTTC. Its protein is CASSSRGAEGYTF.